Each of the 21 T cell receptor beta chains below was sequenced from the same sample in a study of blood T cell repertoires in COVID-19. Libraries were prepared by immunoSEQ multiplex PCR; TCRdb keeps only in-frame clonotypes and omits some of them. The sample has roughly 150,000 clones, 80% to 85% seen once. What was sequenced was PBMCs or T cells enriched from blood (not recorded which). The receptor set was obtained from a man between 65 and 85 years old who had been exposed to COVID-19.

The gene calls are TRBV27 and TRBJ2-2; D perhaps matches TRBD2 (5 bases). This CDR3 is 12 amino acids long. CDR1 and CDR2 (germline): MNHEY, SMNVEV (reference sequence). Trimming took off 3 bases at V and 9 bases at J, with 8 bases between the two ends. The CDR3 loop is CASSFGSRELFF. The CDR3 DNA is TGTGCCAGCAGTTTTGGGAGCCGGGAGCTGTTTTTT.

This chain connects TRBV18 to TRBJ1-2; TRBD1 might be the D (5 bases). The CDR3 is 12 residues long. Germline-derived CDR1 and CDR2 are KGHSH and LQKENI. Deletions cut 5 bases from V and 5 bases from J, with 9 bases between. The CDR3 loop is CASSSQGYGYTF. DNA for the CDR3: TGTGCCAGCTCATCCCAGGGATATGGCTACACCTTC.

The chain carries TRBV28 and TRBJ2-1; 9 bases map to TRBD2. In germline, CDR1 is MDHEN, CDR2 SYDVKM. V was clipped by 0 bases and J by 8 bases; unmatched bases: 5. The CDR3 sequence is 15 residues long. DNA of the CDR3: TGTGCCAGCAGTTTATGGCGGGAGGGCCAGGATGAGCAGTTCTTC. This codes for CASSLWREGQDEQFF. The entire variable domain, with the rest obtained from reference TRBV28 and TRBJ2-1, is as follows: DVKVTQSSRYLVKRTGEKVFLECVQDMDHENMFWYRQDPGLGLRLIYFSYDVKMKEKGDIPEGYSVSREKKERFSLILESASTNQTSMYLCASSLWREGQDEQFFGPGTRLTVL.

The chain employs TRBV7-2 and TRBJ2-7; a possible D gene is TRBD2 (7 bases). Germline V gives CDR1 SGHTA, CDR2 FQGNSA. V lost 1 base to trimming and J lost 6 bases, with 16 bases between them. This CDR3 region has 15 residues. CDR3 region: CASSLGSRGALEQYF. In DNA form, the CDR3 reads TGTGCCAGCAGCTTAGGGTCTCGGGGGGCGCTCGAGCAGTACTTC.

For this clone: This CDR3 is also generated by other DNA sequences in the sample. The rearrangement links TRBV7-2 to TRBJ1-2, with 9 bases fitting TRBD1. Germline V gene sequence: CDR1 SGHTA, CDR2 FQGNSA. The trim removed 1 base at V and 8 bases at J, leaving 5 bases unmatched. This CDR3 comprises 14 residues. As DNA, the CDR3 is TGTGCCAGCAGCTTAGAGACAGGGGGAGGCGGCTACACCTTC. Protein: CASSLETGGGGYTF.

The chain links TRBV6-2 or TRBV6-3 to TRBJ1-4, with D unclear. V shed 6 bases and J shed 0 bases, with 14 bases lying between them. CDR1 and CDR2 (germline): MNHEY, SVGEGT. The CDR3 spans 16 residues. DNA of the CDR3: TGTGCCAGCAGCCCTATATCCTTTGCAACTAATGAAAAACTGTTTTTT. Encoded protein: CASSPISFATNEKLFF.

The chain combines TRBV2 with TRBJ2-3, with 9 bases identical to TRBD2. Germline V gene lookup returns CDR1 SNHLY and CDR2 FYNNEI. The CDR3 covers 15 residues. The trim removed 4 bases at V and 6 bases at J, leaving 8 bases unmatched. The CDR3 region is CASSGEGTSLDTQYF. The CDR3 nucleotides are TGTGCCAGCAGTGGAGAGGGGACTAGCCTTGATACGCAGTATTTT.

This clone was seen only once. The gene calls are TRBV6-5 and TRBJ1-5; maybe TRBD1 (5 bases). The CDR3 has 12 residues. V was cut by 7 bases and J by 6 bases, with 10 bases left in between. CDR1 MNHEY and CDR2 SVGAGI come from the germline V gene. CDR3 amino acids: CASNLQGQPQHF. The CDR3 DNA reads TGTGCCAGCAACTTGCAGGGTCAGCCCCAGCATTTT.

This clone was observed a few times. This rearrangement joins TRBV28 to TRBJ2-7; 9 bases match TRBD2. V gave up 6 bases and J gave up 7 bases; unmatched junction bases: 13. Germline loops: CDR1 MDHEN, CDR2 SYDVKM. The CDR3 is 15 residues long. CDR3 in amino acids: CASSGQTIAGVEQYF. The CDR3 region has the DNA TGTGCCAGCAGCGGACAAACCATAGCGGGAGTTGAGCAGTACTTC.

The chain couples TRBV19 to TRBJ1-4, with unresolved D. CDR3 length equals 14 residues. V gave up 3 bases and J gave up 6 bases, with 11 bases separating them. Germline V gene sequence: CDR1 LNHDA, CDR2 SQIVND (reference sequence). CDR3: CASSIALNYEKLFF. The CDR3 DNA reads TGTGCCAGTAGTATTGCCCTAAATTATGAAAAACTGTTTTTT.

This sequence joins TRBV27 and TRBJ1-1; D is unresolved. The CDR3 consists of 15 residues. Germline CDR1 is MNHEY and CDR2 is SMNVEV (reference sequence). V lost 7 bases and J lost 6, with 21 bases in between. The CDR3 loop is CASISLVRGSPEAFF. For the CDR3, the DNA is TGTGCCAGCATCTCTCTCGTCCGGGGTAGCCCTGAAGCTTTCTTT.

The chain uses TRBV3-1 (or the pseudogene TRBV3-2) and TRBJ1-1; perhaps TRBD1 as D (5 bases). CDR3 size: 15 residues. Germline CDR1 is LGHDT and CDR2 is YNNKEL (reference sequence). The V and J ends lost 0 bases and 7 bases respectively, with 15 bases between them. The CDR3: CASSQDIWTRDEAFF. CDR3 DNA: TGTGCCAGCAGCCAAGATATCTGGACAAGAGATGAAGCTTTCTTT.

This clone was counted a few times. V gene TRBV19 combines with J gene TRBJ2-3; TRBD2 matches at 11 bases. This CDR3 spans 17 amino acids. Germline V lookup: CDR1 LNHDA, CDR2 SQIVND (reference sequence). V dropped 1 base and J dropped 4; count of bases not matched to a gene: 7. The CDR3, as DNA: TGTGCCAGTAGTATAGGGATCACTAGCGGGAGCGCAGATACGCAGTATTTT. Its translation is CASSIGITSGSADTQYF.

The CDR3 is CASSVASGRAGNEQFF. The CDR3 DNA reads as TGTGCCAGCAGTGTAGCTAGCGGGAGGGCGGGCAATGAGCAGTTCTTC. This chain links TRBV2 with TRBJ2-1; 12 bases are shared with TRBD2. The CDR3 runs 16 residues. Trimming removed 4 bases from V and 6 bases from J; junction bases left unmatched: 7. Germline CDR1 SNHLY, CDR2 FYNNEI.

This clone was observed a handful of times. The chain uses TRBV4-2 and TRBJ2-3; D is uncertain. Deletions cut 0 bases from V and 6 bases from J, with 16 bases between. CDR3 length: 16 residues. Germline assignment: CDR1 LGHNA and CDR2 YNFKEQ. The CDR3 is CASSQDYGVFTDTQYF. In nucleotides, the CDR3 is TGTGCCAGCAGCCAAGATTATGGAGTATTCACGGATACGCAGTATTTT.

The rearrangement joins TRBV7-3 to TRBJ2-3; 7 bases map to TRBD1. The length of the CDR3 is 18 residues. Germline V lookup: CDR1 SGHTA, CDR2 FQGTGA. Germline trimming cut 6 bases from V and 5 bases from J; bases unmatched to any gene: 20. The CDR3 loop reads CASSGQIGTTGKGDTQYF. For the CDR3, the DNA is TGTGCCAGCAGTGGACAAATAGGGACGACAGGGAAGGGAGATACGCAGTATTTT. The full variable domain, with the rest looked up from reference TRBV7-3 and TRBJ2-3, is GAGVSQTPSNKVTEKGKYVELRCDPISGHTALYWYRQSLGQGPEFLIYFQGTGAADDSGLPNDRFFAVRPEGSVSTLKIQRTERGDSAVYLCASSGQIGTTGKGDTQYFGPGTRLTVL.

The chain couples TRBV10-3 to TRBJ2-1; tentatively, D is TRBD1 (6 bases). Trimming pared 4 bases from V and 5 bases from J, leaving 9 bases between. This CDR3 spans 13 amino acids. Looked up from germline, CDR1 is ENHRY and CDR2 is SYGVKD. The DNA for the CDR3 is TGTGCCATCAGTGGACAGGTTAACAATGAGCAGTTCTTC. As protein: CAISGQVNNEQFF.

The J gene is TRBJ1-4, the V gene TRBV9; 9 nucleotides line up with TRBD1. From germline, CDR1 is SGDLS and CDR2 YYNGEE. The length of the CDR3 is 16 residues. V shed 0 bases and J 8 bases; nucleotides not matched to a gene: 8. The CDR3 DNA reads as TGTGCCAGCAGCGTAGGCGTGGGACAGGGTCGAGAAAAACTGTTTTTT. It specifies CASSVGVGQGREKLFF.

This chain joins TRBV21-1 and TRBJ2-1; the table assigns TRBD2, which was not confirmed against the DNA. TRBV21-1 corresponds to a pseudogene. The CDR3 sequence is 17 residues long. CDR3 residues: CASSQTSGGAGNNEQFF. DNA of the CDR3: TGTGCCAGCAGCCAGACTAGCGGGGGGGCCGGGAACAATGAGCAGTTCTTC.

The chain combines TRBV18 with TRBJ2-7, with TRBD1 as a possible D gene (6 bases). The CDR3 length is 13 residues. V was trimmed by 5 bases and J by 6 bases, leaving 14 bases between them. CDR1 and CDR2 from the germline V gene are KGHSH and LQKENI. CDR3 protein: CASSSIQGSEQYF. The CDR3 DNA sequence: TGTGCCAGCTCATCCATACAGGGTTCCGAGCAGTACTTC.

The V gene is TRBV11-2, the J gene TRBJ2-1; TRBD2 might be the D (6 bases). The germline V and J ends were trimmed by 6 bases and 2 bases, with 11 bases remaining between them. In germline, CDR1 is SGHAT, CDR2 FQNNGV. The CDR3 is made up of 14 amino acids. This CDR3 is CASRGRGPYNEQFF. CDR3 coding DNA: TGTGCCAGCAGAGGGCGGGGTCCCTACAATGAGCAGTTCTTC. The variable domain in full, completed from reference TRBV11-2 and TRBJ2-1, reads EAGVAQSPRYKIIEKRQSVAFWCNPISGHATLYWYQQILGQGPKLLIQFQNNGVVDDSQLPKDRFSAERLKGVDSTLKIQPAKLEDSAVYLCASRGRGPYNEQFFGPGTRLTVL.